This T cell receptor (beta chain) was profiled in a study of radiation and T cells in renal cell carcinoma. General observations from the study: Without pretreatment biopsies, baseline tumor clonotype presence was undetermined.

Germline V gene data show CDR1 as KGHSH and CDR2 as LQKENI. V was cut by 4 bases and J by 2 bases, with 14 bases left in between. The CDR3 extends over 15 amino acids. Remarks on this clone: The antigen remains unidentified.

Produced via immunoSEQ multiplex PCR; TCRdb's table is partial and in-frame only. The table shows around 180,000 clones, with 88% occurring only once. Time point defined: blood 4 weeks post-SBRT, at nephrectomy. Treatment described: 15 Gy SBRT to primary tumor, nephrectomy 4 weeks later. Nephrectomy followed 15 Gy stereotactic body radiation by 4 weeks. Radiation-treated patients gave blood at baseline, week 2 and week 4. The rearrangement joins TRBV18 to TRBJ2-5; D tentatively fits TRBD1 or TRBD2 (7 bases each). The receptor's source is a woman aged 50 to 60 with renal cell carcinoma. Specimen: blood, collected from a patient whose treatment included radiotherapy and nephrectomy. Here the CDR3 reads CASSRAGQRQETQYF. The CDR3 nucleotides are TGTGCCAGCTCACGAGCGGGACAGCGACAAGAGACCCAGTACTTC.